What follows are 14 T cell receptor beta chains derived from one specimen sequenced in a study of cytomegalovirus exposure and HLA in healthy donors. Vbeta (60) and Jbeta (13) primers were used in the PCR. Assay used: immunoSEQ multiplex PCR; TCRdb lists only in-frame clones, some missing. The profile shows 150,000 to 200,000 clones, 75% to 90% of them singletons. Sequencing was carried out using PBMCs. The receptors were sampled from a boy between 10 and 17 years old in good health and CMV-seronegative.

The CDR3 DNA is TGTGCCAGCAGCGGAATGGACAGGGGGCCTGCCTATGGCTACACCTTC. Its protein product is CASSGMDRGPAYGYTF. The J gene is TRBJ1-2, the V gene TRBV27; 11 bases align to TRBD1. Per the germline V gene, CDR1 is MNHEY and CDR2 is SMNVEV (reference sequence). The V segment lost 6 bases and the J segment 4 bases; nucleotides outside the gene matches: 10. The CDR3 runs to 16 residues.

This rearrangement joins TRBV18 to TRBJ2-7; D is possibly TRBD2 (6 bases). The V end lost 4 bases, the J end lost 6 bases, and 10 bases lay between the germline ends. The CDR3 length is 12 residues. Germline V gene data show CDR1 as KGHSH and CDR2 as LQKENI. The CDR3 DNA reads TGTGCCAGCTCACGAACTAGCCGCGAGCAGTACTTC. Protein sequence: CASSRTSREQYF. The complete variable domain, with remaining parts taken from reference TRBV18 and TRBJ2-7, reads NAGVMQNPRHLVRRRGQEARLRCSPMKGHSHVYWYRQLPEEGLKFMVYLQKENIIDESGMPKERFSAEFPKEGPSILRIQQVVRGDSAAYFCASSRTSREQYFGPGTRLTVT.

This sequence joins TRBV19 and TRBJ1-4, with 10 bases identical to TRBD1. Germline assignment: CDR1 LNHDA and CDR2 SQIVND (reference sequence). J lost 8 bases, V lost 5 bases, and 2 bases had no gene match. The CDR3 sequence is 13 residues long. CDR3: CASSGGQGEKLFF. CDR3 DNA sequence: TGTGCCAGTAGTGGGGGACAGGGGGAAAAACTGTTTTTT.

The rearrangement uses TRBV2 and TRBJ1-4; D possibly corresponds to TRBD1 (5 bases). The CDR3 length is 17 residues. Germline V gene sequence: CDR1 SNHLY, CDR2 FYNNEI. Trimming removed 2 bases from V and 7 bases from J, with 20 bases in between. CDR3 sequence (DNA): TGTGCCAGCAGTGAATTGGGTGGGGGGGTGTTCAGTGAAAAACTGTTTTTT. As protein: CASSELGGGVFSEKLFF.

The chain is built from TRBV5-4 and TRBJ2-2, with D possibly TRBD1 on 6 matching bases. Germline assignment: CDR1 SGHNT and CDR2 YYREEE (reference sequence). V was pared by 7 bases and J by 10 bases, with 14 bases between. The CDR3 length is 12 residues. The DNA for the CDR3 is TGTGCCAGCTCCCCTGGGGGCGTGGAGCTGTTTTTT. Amino acids: CASSPGGVELFF.

The genes are TRBV7-3 and TRBJ2-1; 7 bases line up with TRBD2. Germline V gene data show CDR1 as SGHTA and CDR2 as FQGTGA. This CDR3 spans 14 amino acids. With 2 bases clipped from V and 5 bases from J, the junction kept 3 bases outside the gene matches. The CDR3 sequence: CASSLSGGNNEQFF. CDR3 bases: TGTGCCAGCAGCTTATCGGGAGGCAACAATGAGCAGTTCTTC.

This clone was found a few times. The chain is built from TRBV7-2 and TRBJ2-3; D is unresolved. CDR3 length: 15 amino acids. The germline gives CDR1 SGHTA, CDR2 FQGNSA. The ends were cut back, 1 base at V and 3 bases at J, with 11 bases in the middle. This CDR3 is CASSLDLNPTDTQYF. Here the CDR3 DNA reads TGTGCCAGCAGCTTAGACTTAAATCCTACAGATACGCAGTATTTT.

The DNA of the CDR3 is TGCGCCAGCAGCCAAGCGGAGGATCCCTCTAACTATGGCTACACCTTC. Translating it yields CASSQAEDPSNYGYTF. The rearrangement uses TRBV4-1 and TRBJ1-2; D remains unclear. CDR3 length: 16 amino acids. In germline, CDR1 is MGHRA, CDR2 YSYEKL. V lost 1 base to trimming and J lost 0 bases, with 12 bases between them.

This chain links TRBV9 with TRBJ2-3; 14 positions match TRBD2. The junction had 8 bases not matched to a gene; V was cut back by 6 bases and J by 5 bases. Germline-derived CDR1 and CDR2 are SGDLS and YYNGEE. This CDR3 spans 16 amino acids. In DNA, the CDR3 is TGTGCCAGCAACCTTGGACTAGCGGGGGGTGAAGATACGCAGTATTTT. This codes for CASNLGLAGGEDTQYF.

This chain links TRBV19 with TRBJ1-6; no reliable D call. The CDR3 sequence is 15 residues long. The V and J ends lost 4 bases and 7 bases respectively, with 14 bases between them. Germline V lookup: CDR1 LNHDA, CDR2 SQIVND (reference sequence). The CDR3 loop reads CASSTSRELNSPLHF. As DNA, the CDR3 is TGTGCCAGTAGTACGAGTAGGGAGCTCAATTCACCCCTCCACTTT.

The chain carries TRBV2 and TRBJ1-1; perhaps TRBD1 as D (5 bases). Looked up from germline, CDR1 is SNHLY and CDR2 is FYNNEI. With 3 bases removed from V and 4 bases from J, the gap between germline ends came to 15 bases. The CDR3 is made up of 15 amino acids. The CDR3 bases are TGTGCCAGCAGTGACTTCGGGGGGGAAGGCACTGAAGCTTTCTTT. Protein sequence: CASSDFGGEGTEAFF.

The chain recombines TRBV9 with TRBJ1-3; D is unclear. Between the trimmed V and J ends, which lost 0 bases and 4 bases, there was a span of 5 bases. Per germline, CDR1 SGDLS and CDR2 YYNGEE. The CDR3 contains 13 residues. The CDR3 spells CASSVGGGNTIYF. The CDR3 DNA reads as TGTGCCAGCAGCGTAGGCGGGGGAAACACCATATATTTT.

The rearrangement links TRBV25-1 to TRBJ1-3, with TRBD1 as a possible D gene (5 bases). CDR3 length equals 15 residues. Germline values: CDR1 MGHDK, CDR2 SYGVNS. Trimming removed 0 bases at V and 4 bases at J, with 10 bases between. The CDR3 here is CASSEYGGAGNTIYF. For the CDR3, the DNA is TGTGCCAGCAGTGAATATGGTGGGGCGGGAAACACCATATATTTT.

This chain links TRBV19 with TRBJ1-2; no firm D call. The V end lost 6 bases, the J end lost 0 bases, and 8 bases lay between the germline ends. The CDR3 length is 13 residues. Germline-derived CDR1 and CDR2 are LNHDA and SQIVND (reference sequence). The DNA of the CDR3 is TGTGCCAGTAGCCCCCCGGCTAACTATGGCTACACCTTC. This encodes CASSPPANYGYTF.